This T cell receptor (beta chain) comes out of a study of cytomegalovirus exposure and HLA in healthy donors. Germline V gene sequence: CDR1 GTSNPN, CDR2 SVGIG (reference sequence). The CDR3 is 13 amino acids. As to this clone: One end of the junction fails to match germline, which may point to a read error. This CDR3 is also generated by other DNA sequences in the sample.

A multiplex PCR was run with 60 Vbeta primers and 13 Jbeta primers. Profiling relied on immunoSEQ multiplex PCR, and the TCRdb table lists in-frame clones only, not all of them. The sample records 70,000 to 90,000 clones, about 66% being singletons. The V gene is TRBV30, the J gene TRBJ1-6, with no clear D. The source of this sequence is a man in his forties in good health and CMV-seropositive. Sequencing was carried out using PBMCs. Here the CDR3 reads CAWTRFYNSPLHF. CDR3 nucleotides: TGTGCCTGGACGAGGTTCTATAATTCCCCCCTCCACTTT.